A single sample is the source of the 30 T cell receptor beta chains below, sequenced in a study of technical replicates of blood from a handful of donors. The data were produced by immunoSEQ multiplex PCR, yet TCRdb's version contains in-frame clones alone and is incomplete. This table holds under 95,000 clones, nearly 97% found once. Source material: T cells isolated from PBMCs. Source of these receptors: a human donor in good health.

This clone was picked up one time. In DNA, the CDR3 is TGTGCCAGCTCATTTCGACAGGACGAGACCCAGTACTTC. This sequence encodes CASSFRQDETQYF. The chain has TRBV18 and TRBJ2-5, with D possibly TRBD1 on 6 matching bases. CDR3 length: 13 residues. Germline V gene sequence: CDR1 KGHSH, CDR2 LQKENI. V lost 5 bases and J 5 bases, leaving 12 bases between the germline ends. Using reference TRBV18 and TRBJ2-5 for the parts outside the CDR3, the full variable domain is NAGVMQNPRHLVRRRGQEARLRCSPMKGHSHVYWYRQLPEEGLKFMVYLQKENIIDESGMPKERFSAEFPKEGPSILRIQQVVRGDSAAYFCASSFRQDETQYFGPGTRLLVL.

V gene TRBV28 combines with J gene TRBJ2-2; D uncertain. The CDR3 loop spans 12 amino acids. Germline CDR1 MDHEN, CDR2 SYDVKM. With 7 bases removed from V and 8 bases from J, the gap between germline ends came to 11 bases. This chain's CDR3 is CASIAKTGELFF. In DNA, the CDR3 is TGTGCCAGCATCGCGAAGACTGGGGAGCTGTTTTTT.

The table lists this clone with a count of one. J is TRBJ2-5 and V is TRBV5-1; 10 bases agree with TRBD2. V was pared by 0 bases and J by 4 bases, with 6 bases of the junction left unmatched. Germline V gene lookup returns CDR1 SGHRS and CDR2 YFSETQ. There are 16 residues in the CDR3. Here the CDR3 DNA reads TGCGCCAGCAGCTTGGGCGGGGGACTAGCGTTAGAGACCCAGTACTTC. It encodes CASSLGGGLALETQYF.

The J gene is TRBJ2-5, the V gene TRBV6-5; maybe TRBD1 (6 bases). V lost 6 bases, J lost 4 bases, and 12 bases lay in between. This CDR3 has 13 residues. The germline gives CDR1 MNHEY, CDR2 SVGAGI. The CDR3 DNA follows: TGTGCCAGCAGCGCGATGGGGGCAGAGACCCAGTACTTC. Its translation is CASSAMGAETQYF.

This sequence joins TRBV30 and TRBJ2-7; 8 bases match TRBD2. The V gene's germline CDR1 is GTSNPN and CDR2 SVGIG (reference sequence). Germline trimming cut 2 bases from V and 2 bases from J; bases unmatched to any gene: 8. The CDR3 contains 15 residues. The CDR3 bases are TGTGCCTGGAGTCCGTTGACTAGCGTCACCTACGAGCAGTACTTC. Translated: CAWSPLTSVTYEQYF.

The chain employs TRBV27 and TRBJ2-5, with 7 bases matching TRBD1. The CDR3 has 15 residues. J lost 5 bases, V lost 5 bases, and 11 bases had no gene match. Germline CDR1 and CDR2: MNHEY and SMNVEV (reference sequence). CDR3 DNA: TGTGCCAGCAGTAACACAGGGGAAGAGTGGGAGACCCAGTACTTC. As protein: CASSNTGEEWETQYF.

The rearrangement joins TRBV4-1 to TRBJ2-1; D unresolved. V lost 0 bases, J lost 4 bases, and 13 bases lay in between. This CDR3 has 16 residues. In germline, CDR1 is MGHRA, CDR2 YSYEKL. CDR3 sequence reads: CASSQDASRMYNEQFF. Here the CDR3 DNA reads TGCGCCAGCAGCCAAGATGCCTCGCGGATGTACAATGAGCAGTTCTTC.

This chain joins TRBV6-1 and TRBJ2-7; 7 bases are a match to TRBD1. J was trimmed by 0 bases and V by 1 base; bases with no gene match: 6. From germline, CDR1 is MNHNS and CDR2 SASEGT. The CDR3 runs 16 residues. CDR3 protein: CASSEGRGHSSYEQYF. DNA of the CDR3: TGTGCCAGCAGTGAAGGAAGGGGGCACAGCTCCTACGAGCAGTACTTC.

The chain combines TRBV7-2 with TRBJ2-5; 7 positions agree with TRBD1. The CDR3 sequence is 16 residues long. The V gene's germline CDR1 is SGHTA and CDR2 FQGNSA. Trimming removed 5 bases from V and 0 bases from J; junction bases left unmatched: 9. CDR3 in amino acids: CASSAAAGGDQETQYF. The CDR3 DNA is TGTGCCAGCAGCGCAGCCGCAGGGGGAGACCAAGAGACCCAGTACTTC. Drawing the rest from reference TRBV7-2 and TRBJ2-5, the complete variable domain is GAGVSQSPSNKVTEKGKDVELRCDPISGHTALYWYRQSLGQGLEFLIYFQGNSAPDKSGLPSDRFSAERTGGSVSTLTIQRTQQEDSAVYLCASSAAAGGDQETQYFGPGTRLLVL.

This clone was detected once. The rearrangement uses TRBV4-1 and TRBJ1-1, with D unresolved. The length of the CDR3 is 13 residues. V lost 5 bases to trimming and J lost 3 bases, with 10 bases between them. Germline CDR1 reads MGHRA; CDR2 reads YSYEKL. CDR3 sequence reads: CASSESYYTEAFF. CDR3 nucleotides: TGCGCCAGCAGCGAAAGCTACTACACTGAAGCTTTCTTT.

This sequence joins TRBV29-1 and TRBJ1-2; D possibly corresponds to TRBD1 (5 bases). The CDR3 spans 12 residues. Trimming pared 5 bases from V and 4 bases from J, leaving 11 bases between. CDR1 SQVTM and CDR2 ANQGSEA come from the germline V gene. The CDR3 region is CSVRGSAYGYTF. In DNA, the CDR3 is TGCAGCGTTCGGGGGTCTGCCTATGGCTACACCTTC.

DNA for the CDR3: TGTGCCAGCATCCTCCAGGGGGTGTCTTACGAGCAGTACTTC. It codes for CASILQGVSYEQYF. The chain couples TRBV5-6 to TRBJ2-7; 7 positions agree with TRBD1. CDR1 and CDR2 (germline): SGHDT, YYEEEE. This CDR3 has 14 residues. Germline trimming cut 6 bases from V and 4 bases from J; bases unmatched to any gene: 10. The complete variable domain, with remaining parts taken from reference TRBV5-6 and TRBJ2-7, reads DAGVTQSPTHLIKTRGQQVTLRCSPKSGHDTVSWYQQALGQGPQFIFQYYEEEERQRGNFPDRFSGHQFPNYSSELNVNALLLGDSALYLCASILQGVSYEQYFGPGTRLTVT.

The CDR3 loop is CASSLVGLRGNNEKLFF. In DNA form, the CDR3 reads TGTGCCAGCAGCTTAGTAGGGTTAAGAGGGAACAATGAAAAACTGTTTTTT. The chain employs TRBV7-9 and TRBJ1-4; D gene uncertain. Trimming stripped 1 base from V and 5 bases from J, with 17 bases between. Germline lookup yields CDR1 SEHNR and CDR2 FQNEAQ (reference sequence). CDR3 length: 17 amino acids.

The chain employs TRBV10-3 and TRBJ1-2, with D possibly being TRBD1 (6 bases). Germline V gene data show CDR1 as ENHRY and CDR2 as SYGVKD. The CDR3 sequence is 13 residues long. Trimming stripped 3 bases from V and 3 bases from J, with 8 bases between. The CDR3 DNA is TGTGCCATCAGTGACAGGGGTGACTATGGCTACACCTTC. Encoded protein: CAISDRGDYGYTF.

This clone was recorded once. V is TRBV7-9 and J is TRBJ2-7, with D possibly being TRBD1 (5 bases). The CDR3 has 14 residues. With 1 base removed from V and 5 bases from J, the gap between germline ends came to 12 bases. Germline V gives CDR1 SEHNR, CDR2 FQNEAQ (reference sequence). The CDR3 DNA follows: TGTGCCAGCAGCTTAGGTTTGGGGCTCAACGAGCAGTACTTC. This codes for CASSLGLGLNEQYF.

The chain joins TRBV28 to TRBJ1-5, with D unresolved. With 4 bases removed from V and 1 base from J, the gap between germline ends came to 11 bases. This CDR3 is built from 15 residues. Per the germline V gene, CDR1 is MDHEN and CDR2 is SYDVKM. The CDR3 protein is CASSSADKSNQPQHF. The DNA of the CDR3 is TGTGCCAGCAGTTCGGCGGATAAAAGCAATCAGCCCCAGCATTTT.

This rearrangement joins TRBV4-1 to TRBJ1-4; the D gene is possibly TRBD1 (6 bases). The length of the CDR3 is 18 residues. The germline V and J ends were trimmed by 5 bases and 0 bases, with 19 bases remaining between them. CDR1 MGHRA and CDR2 YSYEKL come from the germline V gene. The CDR3 coding sequence is TGCGCCAGCAGCTTCACAGGGACCAGATTTGCAACTAATGAAAAACTGTTTTTT. This encodes CASSFTGTRFATNEKLFF.

V is TRBV5-5 and J is TRBJ1-3; weak D call: TRBD1 (5 bases). The CDR3 is 15 amino acids. Germline values: CDR1 SGHKS, CDR2 YYEKEE (reference sequence). Trimming took 0 bases from V and 0 from J, leaving 7 bases between them. CDR3 nucleotide sequence: TGTGCCAGCAGCTTGGTGGGGCTCTCTGGAAACACCATATATTTT. Protein product: CASSLVGLSGNTIYF.

V usage is TRBV12-5 and J usage is TRBJ2-2, with TRBD1 matching over 7 bases. V trimming: 0 bases; J trimming: 1 base; junction bases outside the gene matches: 5. The CDR3 consists of 17 residues. The V gene's germline CDR1 is LGHNT and CDR2 FRNRAP. CDR3 in DNA: TGTGCTAGTGGTTTGGTACCGACAGGGAAGAACACCGGGGAGCTGTTTTTT. Its translation: CASGLVPTGKNTGELFF.

The V and J genes are TRBV15 and TRBJ1-1; D is unclear. The CDR3 extends over 14 amino acids. Trimming shortened V by 8 bases and J by 0 bases, and 13 bases separated the two germline ends. The V gene's germline CDR1 is LNHNV and CDR2 YYDKDF (reference sequence). The DNA of the CDR3 is TGTGCCACCCGACTAATGTGGATGAACACTGAAGCTTTCTTT. Protein: CATRLMWMNTEAFF.

This sequence joins TRBV10-1 and TRBJ2-3; possibly TRBD2 for D (6 bases). Germline CDR1 is WNHNN and CDR2 is SYGVQD (reference sequence). V was shortened by 3 bases and J by 2 bases, with 12 bases between the two germline ends. The CDR3 totals 15 residues. The CDR3 protein is CASSDPAGDTDTQYF. The CDR3 DNA is TGCGCCAGCAGTGACCCAGCGGGCGACACAGATACGCAGTATTTT.

The J gene is TRBJ1-4, the V gene TRBV2, with a tentative D call TRBD1 (5 bases). Per germline, CDR1 SNHLY and CDR2 FYNNEI. This CDR3 has 15 residues. V lost 8 bases and J 0 bases, leaving 13 bases between the germline ends. CDR3 sequence reads: CASLQEGTTNEKLFF. The DNA for the CDR3 is TGTGCCAGCCTTCAGGAGGGGACAACTAATGAAAAACTGTTTTTT.

The V and J genes are TRBV12-5 and TRBJ2-2; TRBD2 aligns across 9 bases. J gave up 7 bases and V 1 base, and 7 bases lay outside the gene matches. Germline CDR1 and CDR2: LGHNT and FRNRAP. This CDR3 spans 16 amino acids. The CDR3 loop reads CASGLGGRALGGELFF. CDR3 sequence (DNA): TGTGCTAGTGGTTTGGGCGGGAGGGCCCTCGGCGGGGAGCTGTTTTTT. Complete variable domain (other parts from reference TRBV12-5 and TRBJ2-2): DARVTQTPRHKVTEMGQEVTMRCQPILGHNTVFWYRQTMMQGLELLAYFRNRAPLDDSGMPKDRFSAEMPDATLATLKIQPSEPRDSAVYFCASGLGGRALGGELFFGEGSRLTVL.

The chain recombines TRBV5-1 with TRBJ2-3; weak D call: TRBD1 (6 bases). Germline CDR1 reads SGHRS; CDR2 reads YFSETQ. The V end was cut by 4 bases, the J end by 2 bases, with 26 bases between. CDR3 size: 19 residues. The CDR3 reads CASSPGTQGNSFLTDTQYF. In DNA form, the CDR3 reads TGCGCCAGCAGCCCCGGGACACAAGGGAATTCCTTCCTCACAGATACGCAGTATTTT.

This chain links TRBV5-1 with TRBJ2-7; 10 bases are a match to TRBD1. Trimming took 3 bases from V and 6 from J; bases not matched to a gene: 9. The CDR3 loop spans 15 amino acids. Germline V gene lookup returns CDR1 SGHRS and CDR2 YFSETQ. The DNA for the CDR3 is TGCGCCAGCAGCTCACCCGGGACAGGGGTGCCCGAGCAGTACTTC. Its translation: CASSSPGTGVPEQYF.

The chain uses TRBV2 and TRBJ2-7; 8 bases match TRBD1. Unmatched junction bases numbered 8, after V lost 3 bases and J lost 7 bases. Germline V lookup: CDR1 SNHLY, CDR2 FYNNEI. The CDR3 is made up of 14 amino acids. CDR3 nucleotides: TGTGCCAGCAGTGAGACGGCAGGGGGCTCGGAGCAGTACTTC. As protein: CASSETAGGSEQYF.

V and J are TRBV19 and TRBJ1-6; D is uncertain. CDR3 length equals 13 residues. Germline V gives CDR1 LNHDA, CDR2 SQIVND (reference sequence). V shed 7 bases and J shed 7 bases, with 11 bases lying between them. CDR3 region: CASKEVGNSPLHF. The CDR3 coding sequence is TGTGCCAGTAAAGAGGTTGGCAATTCACCCCTCCACTTT.

The chain links TRBV27 to TRBJ2-1; 13 nucleotides align to TRBD2. The germline V gene encodes CDR1 MNHEY and CDR2 SMNVEV (reference sequence). The CDR3 consists of 16 residues. Unmatched junction bases numbered 6, after V lost 8 bases and J lost 2 bases. In DNA, the CDR3 is TGTGCCAGCTCGCCGGGACTAGCGGGGACCTACAATGAGCAGTTCTTC. This gives the protein CASSPGLAGTYNEQFF.

The chain employs TRBV5-5 and TRBJ1-2, with 7 bases fitting TRBD1. V lost 4 bases, J lost 7 bases, and 4 bases stayed unmatched. Germline loops: CDR1 SGHKS, CDR2 YYEKEE (reference sequence). The CDR3 has 12 amino acids. The CDR3 here is CASSRKGAGYTF. The DNA for the CDR3 is TGTGCCAGCAGCCGAAAGGGGGCTGGCTACACCTTC.

This rearrangement joins TRBV28 to TRBJ1-5, with D perhaps matching TRBD1 (6 bases). V gave up 10 bases and J gave up 9 bases, with 22 bases separating them. Germline CDR1 and CDR2: MDHEN and SYDVKM. The CDR3 spans 14 residues. The CDR3 spells CATRWNQGLGPQHF. CDR3 coding DNA: TGTGCCACCAGATGGAATCAGGGGTTGGGGCCCCAGCATTTT.